The 10 T cell receptor beta chains below come from one sample, sequenced in a study of T cells in Graves' hyperthyroidism and ophthalmopathy. Amplified TCR beta CDR3 regions derived from RNA transcripts. The HTBI primer set was used in a first-round RT-PCR of the TCR CDR3. Each CDR3 protein gets one entry after TCRdb re-called the multiplex PCR reads with MiXCR. The sample includes over 700,000 distinct CDR3 sequences, roughly 40% of them seen just once. The sample taken for sequencing was blood. The receptors come from a man younger than 30 with Graves' hyperthyroidism.

This clonotype came up many times. CDR3 amino acids: CASSLINTEAFF. CDR3 in DNA: TGTGCCAGCAGCTTAATTAACACTGAAGCTTTCTTT. The J gene is TRBJ1-1, the V gene TRBV7-8; D not resolved. CDR3 size: 12 residues. Germline CDR1 and CDR2: SGHVS and FQNEAQ. Trimming pared 2 bases from V and 2 bases from J, leaving 3 bases between.

This clonotype was seen a handful of times. The V gene is TRBV7-3, the J gene TRBJ1-1; 7 bases align to TRBD1. Germline assignment: CDR1 SGHTA and CDR2 FQGTGA. V shed 1 base and J 5 bases; nucleotides not matched to a gene: 10. The CDR3 has 16 amino acids. As DNA, the CDR3 is TGTGCCAGCAGCTTAAAAGCGACCAGGGGGGTGACTGAAGCTTTCTTT. This sequence encodes CASSLKATRGVTEAFF. Full variable domain (missing parts from reference TRBV7-3 and TRBJ1-1): GAGVSQTPSNKVTEKGKYVELRCDPISGHTALYWYRQSLGQGPEFLIYFQGTGAADDSGLPNDRFFAVRPEGSVSTLKIQRTERGDSAVYLCASSLKATRGVTEAFFGQGTRLTVV.

To note about this clonotype: Possible read error: a much larger clone is one base away. The V call is TRBV7-6, the J call TRBJ2-7; 11 bases line up with TRBD1. The V segment lost 4 bases and the J segment 3 bases; nucleotides outside the gene matches: 8. The CDR3 contains 16 residues. Germline V gene lookup returns CDR1 SGHVS and CDR2 FNYEAQ. The CDR3 here is CASSSWTGGRGYEQYF. DNA for the CDR3: TGTGCCAGCAGCTCCTGGACAGGGGGCAGAGGCTACGAGCAGTACTTC.

The genes are TRBV7-2 and TRBJ2-7; 7 bases fit TRBD2. The CDR3 spans 16 residues. The V and J ends lost 9 bases and 0 bases, in that order; junction bases with no gene match: 14. From germline, CDR1 is SGHTA and CDR2 FQGNSA. The CDR3 DNA reads TGTGCCAGTAGTATAGGCCCCGGGAGGCTCTCCTACGAGCAGTACTTC. This gives the protein CASSIGPGRLSYEQYF.

The V and J genes are TRBV7-8 and TRBJ1-4, with a weak D call TRBD1 (5 bases). The CDR3 consists of 15 residues. Germline V gene sequence: CDR1 SGHVS, CDR2 FQNEAQ. V was pared by 1 base and J by 7 bases, with 13 bases between. CDR3: CASSLDSGEPEKLFF. CDR3 coding DNA: TGTGCCAGCAGCTTAGATTCGGGGGAACCTGAAAAACTGTTTTTT.

This clonotype was seen repeatedly, ten times or more. This chain connects TRBV20-1 to TRBJ1-6; D unclear. CDR3 length: 10 amino acids. Germline V lookup: CDR1 DFQATT, CDR2 SNEGSKA (reference sequence). The V gene lost 5 bases and the J gene lost 12 bases, with 8 bases spanning the gap. The DNA of the CDR3 is TGCAGTGCTCCGGGGATACCCCTCCACTTT. It codes for CSAPGIPLHF.

This clonotype was picked up a small number of times. The chain uses TRBV12-3 or TRBV12-4 and TRBJ1-5; 8 bases line up with TRBD1. CDR3 length: 14 residues. V shed 6 bases and J 5 bases; nucleotides not matched to a gene: 6. CDR3 loop: CASRAGQGHQPQHF. DNA for the CDR3: TGTGCCAGCAGGGCCGGACAGGGCCATCAGCCCCAGCATTTT.

This clonotype was counted between two and nine times. V usage is TRBV4-1 and J usage is TRBJ2-2; 9 bases agree with TRBD2. This CDR3 is built from 16 residues. J was trimmed by 3 bases and V by 5 bases; bases with no gene match: 7. In germline, CDR1 is MGHRA, CDR2 YSYEKL. CDR3 DNA sequence: TGCGCCAGCAGCGACGTCGGACTAGCGTACACCGGGGAGCTGTTTTTT. The encoded protein is CASSDVGLAYTGELFF.

A note on this clonotype: At one of its ends the junction is not consistent with the germline gene, which may arise from a read error. For the CDR3, the DNA is TGTGCCAGCAGTTTAGTCTCCTATAATTCACCCCTCCACTTT. Encoded protein: CASSLVSYNSPLHF. The rearrangement joins TRBV10-3 to TRBJ1-6; D unresolved. Germline loops: CDR1 ENHRY, CDR2 SYGVKD. This CDR3 region has 14 residues.

Turning to this clonotype: Germline is not matched at one junction end, which may reflect a read error. J is TRBJ1-5 and V is TRBV5-1; 9 bases are a match to TRBD1. The CDR3 has 16 residues. Germline CDR1 and CDR2: SGHRS and YFSETQ. The CDR3 here is CASTLYLTGGSQPQHF. The CDR3 DNA follows: TGTGCCAGCACCTTATACTTGACAGGGGGTAGTCAGCCCCAGCATTTT.